This TCR beta chain was obtained from a study of CXCR3-negative and CXCR3-positive naive CD8 T cells. UMI-labeled TRB cDNA libraries were prepared by 5' RACE. TCRdb derives one entry per CDR3 protein from the 5' RACE reads, leaving out DNA. This sample's clone table lists fewer than 95,000 distinct CDR3 sequences. CD45RO-CCR7+CD27+CD95- cells counted as naive CD8+ T cells. CDR3 size: 15 residues. Germline CDR1 and CDR2: LGHNA and YSLEER. The TCR comes from a human donor in good health. Some clones in this sample may be carry-over from other donors' samples. Sequenced: naive CXCR3- CD8+ T cells from blood. Subset described: CD45RO-CCR7+CD27+CD95- naive CD8+ T cells lacking CXCR3 (TNR3-). The chain combines TRBV4-3 with TRBJ2-2; without DNA, the TCRdb call of TRBD1 cannot be checked. The CDR3 sequence is CASSLDRGRAGELFF.